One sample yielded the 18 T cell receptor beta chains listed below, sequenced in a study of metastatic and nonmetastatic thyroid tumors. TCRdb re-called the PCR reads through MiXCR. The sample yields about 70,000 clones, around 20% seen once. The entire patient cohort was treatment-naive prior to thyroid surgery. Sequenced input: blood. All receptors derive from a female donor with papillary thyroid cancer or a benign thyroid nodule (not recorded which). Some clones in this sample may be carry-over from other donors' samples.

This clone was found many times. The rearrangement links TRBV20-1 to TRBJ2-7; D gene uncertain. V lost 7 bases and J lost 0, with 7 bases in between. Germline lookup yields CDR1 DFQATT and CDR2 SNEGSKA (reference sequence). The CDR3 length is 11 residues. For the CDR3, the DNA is TGCAGTGGACAAAGCTCCTACGAGCAGTACTTC. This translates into CSGQSSYEQYF.

The CDR3 reads CASSPGETQYF. The DNA for the CDR3 is TGTGCCAGCAGTCCCGGAGAGACCCAGTACTTC. The chain links TRBV28 to TRBJ2-5, with D hard to call. This CDR3 has 11 amino acids. Trimming left V 5 bases short and J 4 bases short, with 5 bases between. Germline CDR1 and CDR2: MDHEN and SYDVKM.

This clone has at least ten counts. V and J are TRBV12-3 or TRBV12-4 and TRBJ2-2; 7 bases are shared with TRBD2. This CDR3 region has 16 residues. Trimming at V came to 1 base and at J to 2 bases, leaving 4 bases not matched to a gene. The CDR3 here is CASSLGLAVNTGELFF. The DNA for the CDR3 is TGTGCCAGCAGTTTAGGACTAGCCGTTAACACCGGGGAGCTGTTTTTT.

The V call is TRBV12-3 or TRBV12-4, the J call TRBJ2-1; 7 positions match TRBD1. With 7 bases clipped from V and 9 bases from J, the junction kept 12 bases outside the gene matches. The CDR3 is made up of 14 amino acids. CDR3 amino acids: CASTPVTGSGEQFF. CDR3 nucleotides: TGTGCCAGCACCCCCGTGACAGGGTCGGGTGAGCAGTTCTTC.

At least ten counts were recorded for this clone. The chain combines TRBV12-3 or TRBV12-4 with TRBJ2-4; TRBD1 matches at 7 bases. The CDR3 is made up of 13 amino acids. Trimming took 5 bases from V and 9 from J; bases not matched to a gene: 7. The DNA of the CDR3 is TGTGCCAGCAGTGAGACAGGGATTAGCATTCAGTACTTC. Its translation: CASSETGISIQYF.

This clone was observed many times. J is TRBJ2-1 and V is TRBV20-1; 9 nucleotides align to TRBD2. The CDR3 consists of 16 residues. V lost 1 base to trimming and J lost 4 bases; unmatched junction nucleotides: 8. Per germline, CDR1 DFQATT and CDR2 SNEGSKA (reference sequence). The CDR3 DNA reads TGCAGTGCTAGAGCTAGGACTAGCGCAACATACAATGAGCAGTTCTTC. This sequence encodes CSARARTSATYNEQFF.

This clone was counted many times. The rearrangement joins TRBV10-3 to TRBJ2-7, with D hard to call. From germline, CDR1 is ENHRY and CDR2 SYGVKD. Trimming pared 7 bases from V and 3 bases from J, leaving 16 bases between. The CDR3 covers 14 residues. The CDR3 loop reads CAIIIATDRYEQYF. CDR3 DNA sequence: TGTGCCATCATTATAGCTACCGACCGCTACGAGCAGTACTTC.

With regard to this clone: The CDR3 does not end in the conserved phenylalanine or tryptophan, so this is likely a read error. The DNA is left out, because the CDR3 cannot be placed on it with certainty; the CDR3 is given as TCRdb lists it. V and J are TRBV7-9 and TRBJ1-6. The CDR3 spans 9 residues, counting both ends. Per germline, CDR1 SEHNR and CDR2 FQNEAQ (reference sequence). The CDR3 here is CASSYTTYE.

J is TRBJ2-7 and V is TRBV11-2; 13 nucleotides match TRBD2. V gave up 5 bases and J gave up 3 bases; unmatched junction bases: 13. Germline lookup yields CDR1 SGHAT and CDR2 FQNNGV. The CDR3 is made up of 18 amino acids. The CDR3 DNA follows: TGTGCCAGCAGCATACCTCCCACCGGGACTAGCGGGGACTACGAGCAGTACTTC. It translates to CASSIPPTGTSGDYEQYF.

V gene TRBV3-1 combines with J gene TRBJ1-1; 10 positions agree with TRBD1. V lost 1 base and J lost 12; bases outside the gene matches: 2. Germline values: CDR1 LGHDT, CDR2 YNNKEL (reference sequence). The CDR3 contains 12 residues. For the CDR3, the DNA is TGTGCCAGCAGCCAAGGACAGGGGGCATCTTTCTTT. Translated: CASSQGQGASFF.

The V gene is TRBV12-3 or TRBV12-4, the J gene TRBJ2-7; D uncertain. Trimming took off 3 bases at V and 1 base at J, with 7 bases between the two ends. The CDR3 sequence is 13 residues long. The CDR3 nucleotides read TGTGCCAGCAGTTTTGGCCCTTCCTACGAGCAGTACTTC. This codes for CASSFGPSYEQYF.

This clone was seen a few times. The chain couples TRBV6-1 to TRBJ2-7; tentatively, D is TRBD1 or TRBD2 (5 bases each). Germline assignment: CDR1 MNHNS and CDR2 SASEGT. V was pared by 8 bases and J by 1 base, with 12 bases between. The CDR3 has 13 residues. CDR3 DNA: TGTGCCAGCTCGGTGGGGGAATCCTACGAGCAGTACTTC. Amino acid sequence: CASSVGESYEQYF.

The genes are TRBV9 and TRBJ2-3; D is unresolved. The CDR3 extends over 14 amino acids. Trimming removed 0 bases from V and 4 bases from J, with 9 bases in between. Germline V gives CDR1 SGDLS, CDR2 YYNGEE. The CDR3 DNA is TGTGCCAGCAGCGTAGCCCCGGCCGCAGATACGCAGTATTTT. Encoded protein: CASSVAPAADTQYF.

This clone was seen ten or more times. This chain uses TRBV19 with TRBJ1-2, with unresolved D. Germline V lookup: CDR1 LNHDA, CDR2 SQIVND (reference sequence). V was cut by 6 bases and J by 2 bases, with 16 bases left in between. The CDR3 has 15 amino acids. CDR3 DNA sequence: TGTGCCAGTAGAATAAAGGGTTTTCAGAACTATGGCTACACCTTC. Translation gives CASRIKGFQNYGYTF.

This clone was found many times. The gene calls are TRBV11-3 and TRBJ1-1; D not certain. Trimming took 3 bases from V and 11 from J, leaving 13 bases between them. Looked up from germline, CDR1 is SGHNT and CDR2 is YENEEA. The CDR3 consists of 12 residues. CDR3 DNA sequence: TGTGCCAGCAGCTTGACGGGGATCGGGGCTTTCTTT. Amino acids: CASSLTGIGAFF.

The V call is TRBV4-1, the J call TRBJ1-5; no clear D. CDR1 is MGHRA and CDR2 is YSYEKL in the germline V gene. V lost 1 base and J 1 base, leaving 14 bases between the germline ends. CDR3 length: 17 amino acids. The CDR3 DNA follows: TGCGCCAGCAGCCAAGGGGATCGGTCTCGCAGCAATCAGCCCCAGCATTTT. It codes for CASSQGDRSRSNQPQHF.

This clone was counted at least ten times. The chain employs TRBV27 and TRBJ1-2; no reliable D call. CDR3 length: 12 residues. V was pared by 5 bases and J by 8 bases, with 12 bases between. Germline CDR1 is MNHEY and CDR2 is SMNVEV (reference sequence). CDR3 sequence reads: CASSGTARGYTF. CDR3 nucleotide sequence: TGTGCCAGCAGTGGTACCGCCAGAGGCTACACCTTC.

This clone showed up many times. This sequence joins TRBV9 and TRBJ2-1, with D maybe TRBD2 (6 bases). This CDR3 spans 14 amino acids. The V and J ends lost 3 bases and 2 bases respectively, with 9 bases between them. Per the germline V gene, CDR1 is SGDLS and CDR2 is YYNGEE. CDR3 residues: CASSAGGTYNEQFF. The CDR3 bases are TGTGCCAGCAGCGCCGGAGGGACCTACAATGAGCAGTTCTTC.